A single sample gave rise to the 6 T cell receptor beta chains below, sequenced in a study of early T cells in non-severe SARS-CoV-2 infection (dated by TCRdb to the early 2020s). Library preparation employed 5' RACE. This sample was sequenced with a NextSeq 500. TCRdb applied fastp at Q25 and MiXCR to the public reads, then kept only in-frame beta chains. Entries that share a CDR3 protein sequence are merged under the most common genes and DNA. The sample data list more than 95,000 distinct CDR3 sequences, and approximately 9.9% of these were observed just once. 4.7% of the sample is in the top ten clones. This specimen consisted of whole blood, obtained at baseline. These receptors originate from an adult who was a healthcare worker with PCR-confirmed SARS-CoV-2 infection or an uninfected control (not recorded which).

This clonotype has ten or more counts. The chain links TRBV7-2 to TRBJ1-3; 9 positions match TRBD1. Germline assignment: CDR1 SGHTA and CDR2 FQGNSA. With V trimmed by 1 base and J by 1 base, 2 bases remained unmatched. The CDR3 extends over 16 amino acids. The DNA of the CDR3 is TGTGCCAGCAGCTTAGTGGGACAGGGATCTGGAAACACCATATATTTT. This gives the protein CASSLVGQGSGNTIYF.

The chain couples TRBV20-1 to TRBJ2-7; D is unclear. The CDR3 length is 13 residues. Germline CDR1 is DFQATT and CDR2 is SNEGSKA (reference sequence). Trimming stripped 3 bases from V and 2 bases from J, with 11 bases between. In DNA, the CDR3 is TGCAGTGCTAGCACGGCAAGGGCCTACGAGCAGTACTTC. Translation: CSASTARAYEQYF.

This clonotype showed up just a few times. The J gene is TRBJ2-3, the V gene TRBV5-1, with D possibly being TRBD2 (5 bases). The V end was cut by 5 bases, the J end by 11 bases, with 18 bases between. Germline CDR1 SGHRS, CDR2 YFSETQ. This CDR3 is built from 13 residues. CDR3 residues: CASSLGTSGRQYF. The CDR3 coding sequence is TGCGCCAGCAGTCTGGGTACGAGCGGTCGGCAGTATTTT.

In this sample, this clonotype turned up many times. This sequence joins TRBV25-1 and TRBJ2-3; 9 bases line up with TRBD1. Germline CDR1 is MGHDK and CDR2 is SYGVNS. With 7 bases clipped from V and 5 bases from J, the junction kept 7 bases outside the gene matches. The CDR3 spans 14 residues. The CDR3 reads CASTPGTGRDTQYF. DNA for the CDR3: TGTGCCAGCACCCCCGGGACAGGGAGAGATACGCAGTATTTT.

This clonotype was seen many times. V gene TRBV12-3 or TRBV12-4 combines with J gene TRBJ1-2; the match to TRBD1 covers 8 bases. The CDR3 spans 13 residues. The V gene end was trimmed by 5 bases and the J gene end by 3 bases; junction bases not matched to a gene: 2. Written as DNA, the CDR3 is TGTGCCAGCAGTCGGACAGGGCACTATGGCTACACCTTC. Amino acid sequence: CASSRTGHYGYTF.

This clonotype was counted at least ten times. This chain joins TRBV6-2 or TRBV6-3 and TRBJ2-3; no clear D. The CDR3 covers 15 residues. From germline, CDR1 is MNHEY and CDR2 SVGEGT. V was cut by 2 bases and J by 0 bases, with 9 bases left in between. In DNA form, the CDR3 reads TGTGCCAGCAGTTACGACAAATCGAGCACAGATACGCAGTATTTT. Amino acid sequence: CASSYDKSSTDTQYF.